This TCR beta chain comes out of a study of T-cell reconstitution after alpha-beta-depleted transplantation in children (dated by TCRdb to the mid-2010s). General notes on the study: The study quantitatively tracked T-cell immune reconstitution after TCRalphabeta/CD19-depleted allogeneic hematopoietic cell transplantation in children using TCR repertoire profiling.

Study-wide findings and limitations: In some patients, high TCRbeta diversity at day 60 was attributed to recipient T cells and intrathymic progenitors that had survived conditioning. Over the following months the frequencies of hyperexpanded clones went down, and after one year T-cell counts and TCRbeta diversity were mostly credited to newly produced T cells. The apparently early recovery of alphabetaT-cell counts about two months after transplant reportedly depended on only several hundred rapidly expanded clones that came from non-depleted graft cells.

V was cut back by 1 base and J by 4 bases, leaving a gap of 14 bases between them. From a lookup of the germline V gene, CDR1 and CDR2 are SGHVS and FNYEAQ. The CDR3 starts with the cysteine, ends with the phenylalanine, and has 15 residues. Of the read, only the CDR3 DNA is kept; its 45 bases are in frame from base 1. This clonotype came up many times. Its antigen is not yet known. Base qualities are missing; no much larger clone stands one base away. The library was built by means of PCR. Sequencing used an Illumina HiSeq 2500. To normalize quantification of the TCRbeta repertoire, the TCR libraries were built with molecular barcoding that relied on unique molecular identifiers. Using fastp at Q25 and MiXCR, TCRdb reprocessed the public reads and kept productive beta chains. CDR3 protein duplicates are merged, each entry listing the most common genes and DNA. The sample table holds approximately 800,000 distinct CDR3 sequences, of which 16% were seen once. The ten largest clones add up to roughly 4.8% of the sample.

The treatment or condition label, read with the paper, signifies: allogeneic hematopoietic cell transplantation with graft depleted of TCRalphabeta T cells and CD19 B cells. TCRalphabeta/CD19-depleted allogeneic hematopoietic cell grafts were given to the transplant recipients, all of whom were children. Recombination connected TRBV7-6 to TRBJ2-7; the D element could tentatively be TRBD1 or TRBD2, as 6 bases agree for each. Specimen: PBMCs, mostly from graft donor cells, collected 360 days after TCRalphabeta/CD19-depleted stem cell transplant. The clonotype originates from a male patient aged 10 to 17 who had a stem cell transplant for acute lymphoblastic leukemia, so the T cells may come from the graft donor. The DNA sequence follows: TGTGCCAGCAGCTTAGGAGAGGGGGGCCGTTACGAGCAGTACTTC. It encodes CASSLGEGGRYEQYF. Outside the CDR3, residues come from the reference TRBV7-6 and TRBJ2-7 proteins, so the full variable domain is: GAGVSQSPRYKVTKRGQDVALRCDPISGHVSLYWYRQALGQGPEFLTYFNYEAQQDKSGLPNDRFSAERPEGSISTLTIQRTEQRDSAMYRCASSLGEGGRYEQYFGPGTRLTVT.